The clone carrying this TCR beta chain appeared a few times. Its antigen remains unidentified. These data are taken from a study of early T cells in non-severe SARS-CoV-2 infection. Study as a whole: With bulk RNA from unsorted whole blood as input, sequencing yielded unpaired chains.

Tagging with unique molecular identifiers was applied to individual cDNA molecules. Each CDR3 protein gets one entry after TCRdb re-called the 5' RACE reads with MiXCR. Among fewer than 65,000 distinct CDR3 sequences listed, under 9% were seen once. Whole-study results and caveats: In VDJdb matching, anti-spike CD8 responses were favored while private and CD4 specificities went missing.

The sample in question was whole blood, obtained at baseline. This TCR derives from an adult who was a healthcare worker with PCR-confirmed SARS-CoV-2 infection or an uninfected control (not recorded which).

This CDR3 reads CASSEVAYTDTQYF. In DNA form, the CDR3 reads TGTGCCAGCAGTGAAGTTGCATACACAGATACGCAGTATTTT. The J gene is TRBJ2-3, the V gene TRBV2; no clear D gene. The ends were cut back, 1 base at V and 2 bases at J, with 7 bases in the middle. Germline CDR1 SNHLY, CDR2 FYNNEI. This CDR3 has 14 residues. The whole variable domain, remainder taken from reference TRBV2 and TRBJ2-3, is EPEVTQTPSHQVTQMGQEVILRCVPISNHLYFYWYRQILGQKVEFLVSFYNNEISEKSEIFDDQFSVERPDGSNFTLKIRSTKLEDSAMYFCASSEVAYTDTQYFGPGTRLTVL.